The present T cell receptor beta chain was sequenced within a study of CD4 T cells in relation to SARS-CoV-2 and coronaviruses. Study background: After roughly eleven days of antigen culture, PBMC TCR beta CDR3s were sequenced.

Produced via immunoSEQ multiplex PCR; TCRdb's table is partial and in-frame only. The data hold about 41,000 clones, with around 82% observed a single time. This clone has only one observation. As yet, its antigen is unknown. The TCR comes from an adult with COVID-19. Sequences were obtained from naive CD4+ T cells from PBMCs, cultured in vitro. Subset of the sample: naive CD4+ T cells isolated by negative enrichment.

CDR3 DNA sequence: TGTGCCAGCAGCCATGAAATAGGGCCAGGGAGGGAGACCCAGTACTTC. Its protein product is CASSHEIGPGRETQYF. The chain uses TRBV4-2 and TRBJ2-5; the D gene is possibly TRBD2 (6 bases). V was cut by 3 bases and J by 5 bases, with 19 bases left in between. Looked up from germline, CDR1 is LGHNA and CDR2 is YNFKEQ. This CDR3 contains 16 residues.